This TCR beta chain was obtained from a study of early T cells in non-severe SARS-CoV-2 infection. Study-level information: Alpha and beta chains were unpaired, from unsorted whole-blood bulk RNA. Study-level results: The matching step, a VDJdb search, favored anti-spike CD8 responses and missed private and CD4 specificities.

Individual cDNA molecules were tagged with unique molecular identifiers. TCRdb re-called the 5' RACE reads with MiXCR, one entry per CDR3 protein. The sample lists approximately 73,000 distinct CDR3 sequences, around 11% occurring once. The V end lost 0 bases, the J end lost 3 bases, and 18 bases lay between the germline ends. The V gene's germline CDR1 is LGHNA and CDR2 YSLEER. The CDR3 has 18 amino acids. This clonotype has more than one count but fewer than ten. What it binds is not known. The clonotype originates from an adult who was a healthcare worker with PCR-confirmed SARS-CoV-2 infection or an uninfected control (not recorded which). The rearrangement links TRBV4-3 to TRBJ2-1; tentative D call: TRBD1 (5 bases). Sample: whole blood. For the CDR3, the DNA is TGCGCCAGCAGCCAAGATTTAGCAGGGCCGGTCGGCTACAATGAGCAGTTCTTC. Protein sequence: CASSQDLAGPVGYNEQFF.